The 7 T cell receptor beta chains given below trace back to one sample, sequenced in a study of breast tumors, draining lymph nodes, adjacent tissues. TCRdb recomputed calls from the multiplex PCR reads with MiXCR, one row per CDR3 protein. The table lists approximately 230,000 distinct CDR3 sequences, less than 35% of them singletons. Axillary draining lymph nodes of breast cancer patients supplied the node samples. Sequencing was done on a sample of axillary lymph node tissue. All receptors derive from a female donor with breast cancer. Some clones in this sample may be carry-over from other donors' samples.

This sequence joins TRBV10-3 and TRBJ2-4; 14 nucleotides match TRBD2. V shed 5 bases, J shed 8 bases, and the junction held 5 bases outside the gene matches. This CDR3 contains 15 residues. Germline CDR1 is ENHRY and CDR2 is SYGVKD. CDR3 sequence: CAISSTSGGEDIQYF. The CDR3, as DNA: TGTGCCATCAGTTCGACTAGCGGGGGGGAGGACATTCAGTACTTC.

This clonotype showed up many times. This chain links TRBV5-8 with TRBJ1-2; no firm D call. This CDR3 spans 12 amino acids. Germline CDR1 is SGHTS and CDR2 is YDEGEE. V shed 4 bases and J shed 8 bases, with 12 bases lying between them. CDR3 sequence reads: CASSQWKGGYTF. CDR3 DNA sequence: TGTGCCAGCAGCCAATGGAAAGGAGGCTACACCTTC.

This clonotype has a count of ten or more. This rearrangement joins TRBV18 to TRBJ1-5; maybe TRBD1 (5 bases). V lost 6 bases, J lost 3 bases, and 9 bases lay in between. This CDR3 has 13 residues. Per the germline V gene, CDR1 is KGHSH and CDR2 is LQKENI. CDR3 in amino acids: CASSQGANQPQHF. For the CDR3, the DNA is TGTGCCAGCTCCCAGGGAGCCAATCAGCCCCAGCATTTT.

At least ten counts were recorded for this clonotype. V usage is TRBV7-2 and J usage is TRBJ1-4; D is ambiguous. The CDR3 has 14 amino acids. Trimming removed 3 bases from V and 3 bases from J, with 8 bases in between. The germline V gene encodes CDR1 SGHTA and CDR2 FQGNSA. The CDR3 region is CASSFRKANEKLFF. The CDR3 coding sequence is TGTGCCAGCAGCTTTAGAAAAGCTAATGAAAAACTGTTTTTT.

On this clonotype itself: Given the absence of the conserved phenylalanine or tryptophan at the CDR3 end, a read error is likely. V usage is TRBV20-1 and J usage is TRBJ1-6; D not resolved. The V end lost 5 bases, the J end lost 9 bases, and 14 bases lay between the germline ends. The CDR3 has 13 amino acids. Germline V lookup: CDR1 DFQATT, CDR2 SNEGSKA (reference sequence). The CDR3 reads CSARGPLSSPLHL. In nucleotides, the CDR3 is TGCAGTGCTCGTGGCCCCCTTAGTTCACCCCTCCACCTT.

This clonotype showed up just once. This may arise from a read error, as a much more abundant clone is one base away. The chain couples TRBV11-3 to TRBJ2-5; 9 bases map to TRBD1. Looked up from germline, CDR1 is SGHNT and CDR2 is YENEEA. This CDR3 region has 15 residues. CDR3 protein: CASSITGTGLETQHF. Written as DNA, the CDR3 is TGTGCCAGCAGCATAACCGGGACAGGGTTAGAGACCCAGCACTTC.

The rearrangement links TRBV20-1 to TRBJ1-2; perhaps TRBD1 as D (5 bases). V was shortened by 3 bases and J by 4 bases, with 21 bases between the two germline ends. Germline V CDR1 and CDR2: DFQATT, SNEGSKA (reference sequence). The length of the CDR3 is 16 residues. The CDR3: CSARPLAGGTVYGYTF. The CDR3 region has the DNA TGCAGTGCTAGGCCTCTAGCGGGGGGGACGGTCTATGGCTACACCTTC.